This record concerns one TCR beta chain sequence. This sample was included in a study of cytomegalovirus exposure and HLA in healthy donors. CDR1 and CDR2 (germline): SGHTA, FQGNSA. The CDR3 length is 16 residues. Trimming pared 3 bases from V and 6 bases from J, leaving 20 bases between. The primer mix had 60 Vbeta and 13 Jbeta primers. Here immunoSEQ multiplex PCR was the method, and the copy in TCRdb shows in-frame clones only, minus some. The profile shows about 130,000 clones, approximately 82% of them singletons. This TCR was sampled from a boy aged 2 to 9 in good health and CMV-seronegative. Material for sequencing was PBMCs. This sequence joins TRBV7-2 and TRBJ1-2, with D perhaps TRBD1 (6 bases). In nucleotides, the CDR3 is TGTGCCAGCAGCTTGGGGGCCCAGGGGTTTAGCGATGGCTACACCTTC. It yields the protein CASSLGAQGFSDGYTF. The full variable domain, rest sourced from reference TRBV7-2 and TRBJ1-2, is GAGVSQSPSNKVTEKGKDVELRCDPISGHTALYWYRQSLGQGLEFLIYFQGNSAPDKSGLPSDRFSAERTGGSVSTLTIQRTQQEDSAVYLCASSLGAQGFSDGYTFGSGTRLTVV.